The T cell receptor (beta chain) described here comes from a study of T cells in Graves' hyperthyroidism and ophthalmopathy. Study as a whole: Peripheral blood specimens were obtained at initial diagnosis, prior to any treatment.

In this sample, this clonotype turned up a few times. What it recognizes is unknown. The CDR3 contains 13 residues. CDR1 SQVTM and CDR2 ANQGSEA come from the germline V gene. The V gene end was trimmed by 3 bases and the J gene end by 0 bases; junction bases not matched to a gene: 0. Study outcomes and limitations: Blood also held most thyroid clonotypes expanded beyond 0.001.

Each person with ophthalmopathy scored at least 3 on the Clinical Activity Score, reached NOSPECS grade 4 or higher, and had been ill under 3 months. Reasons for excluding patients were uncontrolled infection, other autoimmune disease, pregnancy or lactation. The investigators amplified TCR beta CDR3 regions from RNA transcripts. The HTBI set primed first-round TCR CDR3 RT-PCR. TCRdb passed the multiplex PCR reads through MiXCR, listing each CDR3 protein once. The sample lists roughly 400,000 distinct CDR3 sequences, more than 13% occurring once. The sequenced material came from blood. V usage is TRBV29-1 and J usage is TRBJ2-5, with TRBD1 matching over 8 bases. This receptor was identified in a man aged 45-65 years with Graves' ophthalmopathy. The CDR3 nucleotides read TGCAGCGTTGAGGACAGGGACCAAGAGACCCAGTACTTC. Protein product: CSVEDRDQETQYF.